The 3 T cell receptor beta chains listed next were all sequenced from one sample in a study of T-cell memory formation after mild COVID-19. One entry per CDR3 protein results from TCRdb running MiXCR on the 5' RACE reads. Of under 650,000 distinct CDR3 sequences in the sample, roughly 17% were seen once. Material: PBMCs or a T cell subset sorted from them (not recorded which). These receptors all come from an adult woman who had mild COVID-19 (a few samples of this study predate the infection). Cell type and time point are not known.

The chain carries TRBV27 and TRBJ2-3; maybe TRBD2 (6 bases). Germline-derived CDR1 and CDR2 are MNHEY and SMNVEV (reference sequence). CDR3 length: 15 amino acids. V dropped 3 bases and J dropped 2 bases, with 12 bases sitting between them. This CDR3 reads CASSFGDFLTDTQYF. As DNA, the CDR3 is TGTGCCAGCAGTTTCGGGGACTTCCTCACAGATACGCAGTATTTT.

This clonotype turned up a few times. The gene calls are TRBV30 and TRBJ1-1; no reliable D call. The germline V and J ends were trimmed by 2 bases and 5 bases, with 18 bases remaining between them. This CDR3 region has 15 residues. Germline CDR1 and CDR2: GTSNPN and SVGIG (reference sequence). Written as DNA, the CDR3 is TGTGCCTGGAGTCATCCCATAGTTGAAAAAACTGAAGCTTTCTTT. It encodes CAWSHPIVEKTEAFF.

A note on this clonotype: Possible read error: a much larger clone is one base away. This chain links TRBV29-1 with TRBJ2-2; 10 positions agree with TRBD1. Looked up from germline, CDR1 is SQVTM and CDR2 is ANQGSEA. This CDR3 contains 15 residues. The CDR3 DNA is TGCAGCGTTGCGACGAGACAGGGGGCGACCGGGGAGCTGTATTTT. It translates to CSVATRQGATGELYF.